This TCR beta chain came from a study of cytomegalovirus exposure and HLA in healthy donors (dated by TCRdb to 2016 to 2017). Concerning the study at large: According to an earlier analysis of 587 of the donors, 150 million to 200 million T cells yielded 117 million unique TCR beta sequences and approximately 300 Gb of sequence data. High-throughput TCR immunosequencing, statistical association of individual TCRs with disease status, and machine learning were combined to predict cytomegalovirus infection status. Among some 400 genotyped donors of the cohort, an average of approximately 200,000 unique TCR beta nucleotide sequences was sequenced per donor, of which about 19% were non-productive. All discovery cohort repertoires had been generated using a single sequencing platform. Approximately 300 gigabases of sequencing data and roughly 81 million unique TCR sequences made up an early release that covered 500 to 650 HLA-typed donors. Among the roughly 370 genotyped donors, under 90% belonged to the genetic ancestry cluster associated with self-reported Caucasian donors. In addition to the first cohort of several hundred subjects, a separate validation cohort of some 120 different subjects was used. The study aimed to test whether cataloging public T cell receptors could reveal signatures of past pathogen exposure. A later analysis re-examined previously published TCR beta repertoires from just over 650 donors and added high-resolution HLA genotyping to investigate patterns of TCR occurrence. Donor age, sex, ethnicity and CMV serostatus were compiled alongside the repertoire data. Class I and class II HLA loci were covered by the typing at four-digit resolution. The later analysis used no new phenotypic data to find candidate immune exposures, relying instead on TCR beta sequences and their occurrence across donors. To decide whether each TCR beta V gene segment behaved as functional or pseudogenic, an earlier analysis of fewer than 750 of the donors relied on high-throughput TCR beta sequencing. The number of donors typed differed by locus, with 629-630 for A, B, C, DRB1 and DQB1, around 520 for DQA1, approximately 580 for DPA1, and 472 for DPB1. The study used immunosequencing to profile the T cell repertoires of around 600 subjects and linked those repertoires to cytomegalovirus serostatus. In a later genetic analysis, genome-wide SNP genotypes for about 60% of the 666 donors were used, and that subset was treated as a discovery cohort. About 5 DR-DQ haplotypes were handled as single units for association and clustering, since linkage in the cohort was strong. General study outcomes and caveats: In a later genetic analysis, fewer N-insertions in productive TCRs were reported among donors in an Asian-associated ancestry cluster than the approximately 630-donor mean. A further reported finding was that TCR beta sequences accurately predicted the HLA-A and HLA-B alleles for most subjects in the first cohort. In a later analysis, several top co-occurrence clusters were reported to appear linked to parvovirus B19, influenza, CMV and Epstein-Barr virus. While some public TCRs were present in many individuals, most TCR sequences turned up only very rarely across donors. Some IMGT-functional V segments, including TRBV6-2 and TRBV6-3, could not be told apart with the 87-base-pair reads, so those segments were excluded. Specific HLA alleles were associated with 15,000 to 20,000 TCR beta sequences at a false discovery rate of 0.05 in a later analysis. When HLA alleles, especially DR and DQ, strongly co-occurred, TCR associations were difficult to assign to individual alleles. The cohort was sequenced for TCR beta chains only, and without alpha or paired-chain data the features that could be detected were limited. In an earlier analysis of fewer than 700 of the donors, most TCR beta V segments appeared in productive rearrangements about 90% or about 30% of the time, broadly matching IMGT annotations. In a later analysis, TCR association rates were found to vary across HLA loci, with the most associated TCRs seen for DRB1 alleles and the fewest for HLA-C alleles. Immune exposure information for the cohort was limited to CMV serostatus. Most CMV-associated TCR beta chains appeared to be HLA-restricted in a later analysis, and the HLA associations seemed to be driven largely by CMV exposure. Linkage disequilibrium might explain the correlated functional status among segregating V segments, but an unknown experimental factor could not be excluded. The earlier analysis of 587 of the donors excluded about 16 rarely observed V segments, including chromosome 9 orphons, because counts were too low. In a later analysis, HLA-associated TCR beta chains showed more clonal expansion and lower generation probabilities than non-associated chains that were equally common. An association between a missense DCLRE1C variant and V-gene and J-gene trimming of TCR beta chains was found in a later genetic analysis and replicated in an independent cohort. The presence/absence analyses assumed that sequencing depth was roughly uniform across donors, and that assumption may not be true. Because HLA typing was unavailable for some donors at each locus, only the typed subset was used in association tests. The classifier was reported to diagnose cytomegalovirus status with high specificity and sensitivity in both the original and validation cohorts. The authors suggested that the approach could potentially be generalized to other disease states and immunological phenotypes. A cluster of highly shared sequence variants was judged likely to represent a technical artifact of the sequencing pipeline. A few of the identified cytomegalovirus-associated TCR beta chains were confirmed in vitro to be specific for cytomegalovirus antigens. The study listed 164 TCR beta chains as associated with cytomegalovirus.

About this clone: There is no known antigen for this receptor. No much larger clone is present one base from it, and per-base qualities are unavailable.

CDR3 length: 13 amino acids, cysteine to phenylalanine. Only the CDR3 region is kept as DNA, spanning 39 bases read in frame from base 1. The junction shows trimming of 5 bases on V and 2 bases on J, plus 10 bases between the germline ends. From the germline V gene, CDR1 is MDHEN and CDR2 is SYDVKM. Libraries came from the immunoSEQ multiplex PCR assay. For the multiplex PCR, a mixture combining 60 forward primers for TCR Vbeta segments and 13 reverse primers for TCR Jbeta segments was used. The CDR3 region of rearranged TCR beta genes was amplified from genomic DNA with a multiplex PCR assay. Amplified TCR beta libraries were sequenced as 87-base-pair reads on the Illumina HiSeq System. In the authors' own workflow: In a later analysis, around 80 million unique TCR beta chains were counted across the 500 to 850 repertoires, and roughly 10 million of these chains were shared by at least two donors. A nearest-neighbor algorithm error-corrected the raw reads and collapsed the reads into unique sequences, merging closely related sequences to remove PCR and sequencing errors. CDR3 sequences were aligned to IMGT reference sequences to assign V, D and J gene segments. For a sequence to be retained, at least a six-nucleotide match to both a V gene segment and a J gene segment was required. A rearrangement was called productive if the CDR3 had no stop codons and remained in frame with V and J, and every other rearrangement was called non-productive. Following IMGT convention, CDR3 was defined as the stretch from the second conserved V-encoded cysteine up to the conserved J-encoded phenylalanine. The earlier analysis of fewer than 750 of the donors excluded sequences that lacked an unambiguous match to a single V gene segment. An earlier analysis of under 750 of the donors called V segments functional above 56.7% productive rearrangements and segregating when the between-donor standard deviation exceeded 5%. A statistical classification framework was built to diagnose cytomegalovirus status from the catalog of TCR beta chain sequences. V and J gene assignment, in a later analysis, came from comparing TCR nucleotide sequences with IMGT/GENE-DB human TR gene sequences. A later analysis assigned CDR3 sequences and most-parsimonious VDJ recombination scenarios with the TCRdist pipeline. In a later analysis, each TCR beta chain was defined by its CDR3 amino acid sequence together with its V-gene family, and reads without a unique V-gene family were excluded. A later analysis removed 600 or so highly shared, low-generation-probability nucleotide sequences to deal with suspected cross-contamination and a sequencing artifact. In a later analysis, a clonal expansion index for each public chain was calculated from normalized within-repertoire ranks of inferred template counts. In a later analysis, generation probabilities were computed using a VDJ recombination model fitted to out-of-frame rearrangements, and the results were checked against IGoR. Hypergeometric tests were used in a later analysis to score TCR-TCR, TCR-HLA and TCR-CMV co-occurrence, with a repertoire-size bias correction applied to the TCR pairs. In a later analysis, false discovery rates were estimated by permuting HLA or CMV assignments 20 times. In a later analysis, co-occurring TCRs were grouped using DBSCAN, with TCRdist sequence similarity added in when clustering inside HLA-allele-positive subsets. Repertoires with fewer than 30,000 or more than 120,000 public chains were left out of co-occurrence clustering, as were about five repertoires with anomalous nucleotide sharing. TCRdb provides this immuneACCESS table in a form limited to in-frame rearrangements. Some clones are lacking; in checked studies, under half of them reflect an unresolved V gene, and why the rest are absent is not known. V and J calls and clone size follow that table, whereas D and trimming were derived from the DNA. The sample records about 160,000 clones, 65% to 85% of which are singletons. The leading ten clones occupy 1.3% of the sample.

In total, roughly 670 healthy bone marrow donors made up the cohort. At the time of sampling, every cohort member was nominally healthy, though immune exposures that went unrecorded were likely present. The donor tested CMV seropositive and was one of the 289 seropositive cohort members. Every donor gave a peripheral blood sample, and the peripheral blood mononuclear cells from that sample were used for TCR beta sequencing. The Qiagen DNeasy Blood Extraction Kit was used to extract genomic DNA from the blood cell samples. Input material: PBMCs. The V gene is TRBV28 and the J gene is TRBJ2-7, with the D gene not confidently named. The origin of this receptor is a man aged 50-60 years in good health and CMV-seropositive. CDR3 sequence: CASSETRTYEQYF. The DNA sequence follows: TGTGCCAGCAGTGAAACAAGAACCTACGAGCAGTACTTC. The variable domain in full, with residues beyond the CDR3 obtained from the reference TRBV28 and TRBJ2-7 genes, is DVKVTQSSRYLVKRTGEKVFLECVQDMDHENMFWYRQDPGLGLRLIYFSYDVKMKEKGDIPEGYSVSREKKERFSLILESASTNQTSMYLCASSETRTYEQYFGPGTRLTVT.